These 27 T cell receptor beta chains share one sample of origin, sequenced in a study of T cells after posttransplantation cyclophosphamide (dated by TCRdb to about 2016). Receptor amplification or capture employed the immunoSEQ multiplex PCR assay. TCRdb limited this immuneACCESS table to in-frame rearrangements with V and J called. A share of clones is missing; checked studies link under half to unresolved V genes, and the rest is unexplained. Here the sample lists about 38,000 clones, none seen once only. More than 2% of the sample rests with the top ten. The sample consisted of PBMCs. Every receptor here comes from a man between 45 and 60 years old in good health, CMV-negative, and a related stem cell transplant donor.

This clone appeared many times. CDR3 protein: CASSQDVLVTGELFF. In nucleotides, the CDR3 is TGTGCCAGCAGCCAAGATGTCCTCGTCACCGGGGAGCTGTTTTTT. The chain is built from TRBV14 and TRBJ2-2; D is undetermined. Trimming took off 0 bases at V and 4 bases at J, with 9 bases between the two ends. The CDR3 length is 15 residues. The germline CDR1 and CDR2 sequences are SGHDN and FVKESK.

There are many counts of this clone. The chain joins TRBV4-1 to TRBJ2-1; the D gene is possibly TRBD1 (5 bases). The CDR3 is 13 residues long. The germline V and J ends were trimmed by 0 bases and 11 bases, with 11 bases remaining between them. The germline CDR1 and CDR2 sequences are MGHRA and YSYEKL. The CDR3 reads CASSQDRRQQQFF. The DNA for the CDR3 is TGCGCCAGCAGCCAAGATAGGAGACAGCAGCAGTTCTTC.

The chain combines TRBV28 with TRBJ2-3; unclear D gene. Looked up from germline, CDR1 is MDHEN and CDR2 is SYDVKM. Between the trimmed V and J ends, which lost 4 bases and 5 bases, there was a span of 7 bases. The CDR3 has 12 residues. Here the CDR3 reads CASSSYEDTQYF. The CDR3, as DNA: TGTGCCAGCAGTTCCTACGAAGATACGCAGTATTTT.

The J gene is TRBJ2-4, the V gene TRBV14, with a tentative D call TRBD2 (6 bases). V lost 8 bases, J lost 5 bases, and 16 bases lay in between. Germline-derived CDR1 and CDR2 are SGHDN and FVKESK. The CDR3 loop spans 14 amino acids. The DNA of the CDR3 is TGTGCCAGCGGCCGGAGGGACGCTCAAAACATTCAGTACTTC. Amino acids: CASGRRDAQNIQYF.

This clone was picked up many times. The genes are TRBV5-1 and TRBJ1-1; TRBD1 agrees at 8 bases. The germline V gene encodes CDR1 SGHRS and CDR2 YFSETQ. The CDR3 is 13 residues long. The J segment lost 6 bases and the V segment lost 8 bases, leaving 9 bases of the junction unmatched. Here the CDR3 DNA reads TGCGCCAGTATTCGGACAGGGAGCGCTGAAGCTTTCTTT. It encodes CASIRTGSAEAFF.

This clone was counted between two and nine times. The chain links TRBV27 to TRBJ2-5; 7 bases align to TRBD2. Germline-derived CDR1 and CDR2 are MNHEY and SMNVEV (reference sequence). The CDR3 extends over 16 amino acids. V shed 1 base, J shed 1 base, and the junction held 6 bases outside the gene matches. The CDR3 bases are TGTGCCAGCAGTTTATTGGCGGGGGAAACCCAAGAGACCCAGTACTTC. It encodes CASSLLAGETQETQYF.

Ten or more counts support this clone. The chain links TRBV2 to TRBJ2-7, with unresolved D. Deletions cut 5 bases from V and 2 bases from J, with 7 bases between. This CDR3 has 12 amino acids. Germline assignment: CDR1 SNHLY and CDR2 FYNNEI. For the CDR3, the DNA is TGTGCCAGCAGTAGCGACCCCTACGAGCAGTACTTC. Translated, it gives CASSSDPYEQYF.

Many counts were recorded for this clone. The chain uses TRBV14 and TRBJ1-3, with D maybe TRBD1 (5 bases). Per germline, CDR1 SGHDN and CDR2 FVKESK. The CDR3 runs to 14 residues. Trimming removed 3 bases at V and 4 bases at J, with 10 bases between. CDR3 loop: CASSHRTLGNTIYF. The CDR3 bases are TGTGCCAGCAGCCACAGGACACTCGGAAACACCATATATTTT.

This clone appeared many times. The chain links TRBV25-1 to TRBJ2-6, with a weak D call TRBD2 (6 bases). Trimming left V 2 bases short and J 1 base short, with 15 bases between. The CDR3 is made up of 18 amino acids. The germline V gene encodes CDR1 MGHDK and CDR2 SYGVNS. CDR3 in amino acids: CASSEGGRWASGANVLTF. The CDR3 DNA reads TGTGCCAGCAGTGAAGGAGGGAGGTGGGCGTCTGGGGCCAACGTCCTGACTTTC. Complete variable domain (other parts from reference TRBV25-1 and TRBJ2-6): EADIYQTPRYLVIGTGKKITLECSQTMGHDKMYWYQQDPGMELHLIHYSYGVNSTEKGDLSSESTVSRIRTEHFPLTLESARPSHTSQYLCASSEGGRWASGANVLTFGAGSRLTVL.

This clone was found many times. The J gene is TRBJ1-5, the V gene TRBV10-3; 7 bases match TRBD1. The CDR3 totals 15 residues. With 6 bases clipped from V and 2 bases from J, the junction kept 7 bases outside the gene matches. CDR1 is ENHRY and CDR2 is SYGVKD in the germline V gene. CDR3 loop: CAIRRDSNGNQPQHF. The CDR3 region has the DNA TGTGCCATCAGAAGGGACAGCAACGGCAATCAGCCCCAGCATTTT.

This chain joins TRBV7-2 and TRBJ1-5; 10 bases are a match to TRBD1. This CDR3 is 17 amino acids long. The germline V gene has CDR1 SGHTA and CDR2 FQGNSA. Germline trimming cut 2 bases from V and 1 base from J; bases unmatched to any gene: 5. CDR3 protein: CASSLRQGAESNQPQHF. The CDR3 nucleotides read TGTGCCAGCAGCTTAAGACAGGGGGCAGAGAGCAATCAGCCCCAGCATTTT.

This clone was detected many times. The rearrangement joins TRBV7-9 to TRBJ2-7, with 8 nucleotides matching TRBD1. Germline V CDR1 and CDR2: SEHNR, FQNEAQ (reference sequence). V trimming: 2 bases; J trimming: 6 bases; junction bases outside the gene matches: 6. The CDR3 sequence is 14 residues long. The CDR3 region is CASSLRQGTGEQYF. DNA of the CDR3: TGTGCCAGCAGCTTAAGACAGGGGACGGGCGAGCAGTACTTC.

This clone was recorded at least ten times. This chain connects TRBV19 to TRBJ1-5; TRBD1 might be the D (6 bases). This CDR3 region has 15 residues. The V and J ends lost 5 bases and 9 bases respectively, with 20 bases between them. Per the germline V gene, CDR1 is LNHDA and CDR2 is SQIVND (reference sequence). The CDR3 is CASSPRTVPMAPQHF. The CDR3, as DNA: TGTGCCAGTAGTCCCCGGACAGTCCCTATGGCGCCCCAGCATTTT.

The chain uses TRBV9 and TRBJ1-2, with 9 bases aligning to TRBD1. This CDR3 comprises 14 residues. CDR1 and CDR2 (germline): SGDLS, YYNGEE. Trimming removed 3 bases from V and 4 bases from J; junction bases left unmatched: 4. The CDR3 sequence is CASSAGQGGYGYTF. In DNA form, the CDR3 reads TGTGCCAGCAGCGCGGGACAGGGAGGCTATGGCTACACCTTC.

This rearrangement joins TRBV7-6 to TRBJ2-3; the D gene is possibly TRBD2 (6 bases). V lost 4 bases, J lost 1 base, and 18 bases lay in between. CDR3 size: 17 residues. Looked up from germline, CDR1 is SGHVS and CDR2 is FNYEAQ. CDR3 residues: CASSCAAERRGTDTQYF. The CDR3 region has the DNA TGTGCCAGCAGCTGCGCCGCCGAGCGGAGGGGCACAGATACGCAGTATTTT.

Many counts were recorded for this clone. The chain is built from TRBV27 and TRBJ1-5, with D maybe TRBD1 (5 bases). The CDR3 covers 13 residues. V lost 5 bases and J lost 7, with 12 bases in between. Germline V gives CDR1 MNHEY, CDR2 SMNVEV (reference sequence). This CDR3 is CASSPPGGQPQHF. DNA for the CDR3: TGTGCCAGCAGTCCCCCGGGGGGGCAGCCCCAGCATTTT.

This clone was seen at least ten times. The rearrangement links TRBV7-6 to TRBJ2-7; 9 bases fit TRBD2. Germline V gene lookup returns CDR1 SGHVS and CDR2 FNYEAQ. V lost 3 bases, J lost 3 bases, and 3 bases stayed unmatched. The CDR3 covers 14 residues. CDR3 DNA sequence: TGTGCCAGCAGCTTTTTAGCGGGGGACTACGAGCAGTACTTC. Amino acids: CASSFLAGDYEQYF.

This clone was detected ten times or more. The rearrangement joins TRBV5-1 to TRBJ2-6; D uncertain. The CDR3 has 15 residues. The V end was cut by 1 base, the J end by 0 bases, with 5 bases between. The germline V gene has CDR1 SGHRS and CDR2 YFSETQ. This chain's CDR3 is CASSLTVSGANVLTF. As DNA, the CDR3 is TGCGCCAGCAGCTTGACAGTCTCTGGGGCCAACGTCCTGACTTTC.

This clone was seen repeatedly, ten times or more. The CDR3 DNA is TGTGCCAGCAGCGAAGGACAGTTGACCTACGAGCAGTACTTC. It specifies CASSEGQLTYEQYF. The chain recombines TRBV9 with TRBJ2-7, with D perhaps TRBD1 (6 bases). Germline V gene data show CDR1 as SGDLS and CDR2 as YYNGEE. The CDR3 runs 14 residues. Trimming removed 3 bases from V and 2 bases from J, with 12 bases in between.

This clone was seen at least ten times. The V and J genes are TRBV19 and TRBJ1-5; the D is unclear. The CDR3 is 15 amino acids. Between the trimmed V and J ends, which lost 7 bases and 0 bases, there was a span of 13 bases. CDR1 is LNHDA, CDR2 SQIVND, per germline (reference sequence). Here the CDR3 DNA reads TGTGCCAGTACCTCAAGCGGGAATAGCAATCAGCCCCAGCATTTT. Protein sequence: CASTSSGNSNQPQHF.

As for this clone: Other nucleotide sequences in the sample specify the same CDR3. The CDR3 reads CASSREDPRTDTQYF. For the CDR3, the DNA is TGCGCCAGCAGCCGGGAGGACCCACGCACAGATACGCAGTATTTT. The chain couples TRBV5-1 to TRBJ2-3; 7 nucleotides align to TRBD2. Germline CDR1 is SGHRS and CDR2 is YFSETQ. The CDR3 contains 15 residues. Germline trimming cut 4 bases from V and 1 base from J; bases unmatched to any gene: 6.

This clone was seen repeatedly, ten times or more. The J gene is TRBJ2-3, the V gene TRBV5-1; 10 bases are a match to TRBD1. CDR1 is SGHRS and CDR2 is YFSETQ in the germline V gene. V shed 0 bases and J 3 bases; nucleotides not matched to a gene: 1. The CDR3 covers 15 residues. Here the CDR3 reads CASSLAGQGTDTQYF. As DNA, the CDR3 is TGCGCCAGCAGCTTGGCGGGACAGGGGACAGATACGCAGTATTTT.

The V and J genes are TRBV27 and TRBJ2-2; TRBD2 matches at 11 bases. Germline trimming cut 6 bases from V and 5 bases from J; bases unmatched to any gene: 20. The CDR3 runs to 20 residues. Germline CDR1 is MNHEY and CDR2 is SMNVEV (reference sequence). This CDR3 is CASRLTAGGLAGGLTGELFF. The CDR3 DNA reads as TGTGCCAGCAGATTGACAGCGGGCGGGCTAGCGGGAGGACTTACCGGGGAGCTGTTTTTT.

This clone was observed many times. This chain links TRBV6-5 with TRBJ1-1; the match to TRBD1 covers 7 bases. CDR3 length equals 14 residues. V dropped 2 bases and J dropped 5; count of bases not matched to a gene: 5. The V gene's germline CDR1 is MNHEY and CDR2 SVGAGI. The CDR3 loop is CASSYRQGWTEAFF. CDR3 DNA sequence: TGTGCCAGCAGTTACCGACAGGGTTGGACTGAAGCTTTCTTT.

This clone has a handful of counts. The V gene is TRBV27, the J gene TRBJ1-2, with no clear D. This CDR3 has 12 amino acids. The germline gives CDR1 MNHEY, CDR2 SMNVEV (reference sequence). Between the trimmed V and J ends, which lost 8 bases and 0 bases, there was a span of 7 bases. The DNA of the CDR3 is TGTGCCAGCGGCAGGACTAACTATGGCTACACCTTC. Translation: CASGRTNYGYTF.

At least ten counts were recorded for this clone. As DNA, the CDR3 is TGTGCCAGCTCACCTACCCAGGGTAGAAGGGAGACCCAGTACTTC. Translated: CASSPTQGRRETQYF. V and J are TRBV18 and TRBJ2-5; D may be TRBD1 (5 bases). Trimming took 3 bases from V and 5 from J, leaving 16 bases between them. The CDR3 spans 15 residues. CDR1 and CDR2 (germline): KGHSH, LQKENI.

This clone was counted at least ten times. This chain connects TRBV5-4 to TRBJ1-4; TRBD1 matches 11 bases. J was trimmed by 7 bases and V by 2 bases; bases with no gene match: 7. The CDR3 spans 16 residues. Per germline, CDR1 SGHNT and CDR2 YYREEE (reference sequence). Written as DNA, the CDR3 is TGTGCCAGCAGCTTCGGACAGGGGGCGTCAGTTGAAAAACTGTTTTTT. Its protein is CASSFGQGASVEKLFF.